Listed below are T cell receptor beta chains from one sample, sequenced in a study of T cells in Graves' hyperthyroidism and ophthalmopathy. MiXCR was run by TCRdb on the multiplex PCR reads, yielding one entry per CDR3 protein. Seen here are hundreds of thousands of distinct CDR3 sequences, more than 20% observed once, and the top ten hold under 35%. Sequenced: blood. The origin of the receptors is a man aged 25 to 40 with Graves' ophthalmopathy. Both conserved end residues are part of each CDR3. Fields, in order: V gene, clone size, J gene, D gene, CDR3 DNA, CDR3 protein. The D gene is left open where the match is weak. Not every row has a clone size; where given, it reads once, few, many or a size class.

>TRBV13|many|TRBJ2-1|NA
TGTGCCAGCAGCCAAAGGTACAATGAGCAGTTCTTC
CASSQRYNEQFF
>TRBV18|NA|TRBJ2-7|NA
TGTGCCAGCTCACCCTACAATTCCTACGAGCAGTACTTC
CASSPYNSYEQYF
>TRBV6-1|few|TRBJ1-1|NA
TGTGCCAGCGCCCGATCTGGGGGTGAAGCTTTCTTT
CASARSGGEAFF
>TRBV6-2/TRBV6-3|NA|TRBJ2-1|NA
TGTGCCAGCAGTTACTCCGACTACAATGAGCAGTTCTTC
CASSYSDYNEQFF
>TRBV30|few|TRBJ1-2|TRBD1
TGTGCCTGGATAGTTAGAGGGGGCTCGTCTGGCTACACCTTC
CAWIVRGGSSGYTF
>TRBV27|NA|TRBJ2-1|TRBD2
TGTGCCAGCAGCCTGATAGCGGGAGGAAACAATGAGCAGTTCTTC
CASSLIAGGNNEQFF
>TRBV6-2/TRBV6-3|few|TRBJ2-1|TRBD2
TGTGCCAGCAGTTACTCGACGCCTAGCGGGACCTACAATGAGCAGTTCTTC
CASSYSTPSGTYNEQFF
>TRBV11-2|many|TRBJ1-1|NA
TGTGCCAGCAGCTTACGACAGGCGAACACTGAAGCTTTCTTT
CASSLRQANTEAFF
>TRBV30|many|TRBJ1-5|TRBD1
TGTGCCTGGGGGGACAGCTATCCGCCCCAGCATTTT
CAWGDSYPPQHF
>TRBV7-6|many|TRBJ1-6|NA
TGTGCCAGCAGCTTAGAGGACAATAGTAATTCACCCCTCCACTTT
CASSLEDNSNSPLHF
>TRBV4-3|NA|TRBJ1-2|TRBD1
TGCGCCAGCAGCCCTCCCGGGACAGGGAACGGCTACACCTTC
CASSPPGTGNGYTF
>TRBV7-2|many|TRBJ2-1|TRBD2
TGTGCCAGCAGCTTAGATCGCGGGGGGCACAATGAGCAGTTCTTC
CASSLDRGGHNEQFF
>TRBV28|NA|TRBJ2-1|TRBD2
TGTGCCAGCAATGGCGGGAGAAACAATGAGCAGTTCTTC
CASNGGRNNEQFF
>TRBV6-1|NA|TRBJ2-2|NA
TGTGCCAGCAGTGAAGACGGCAGAATGAACACCGGGGAGCTGTTTTTT
CASSEDGRMNTGELFF
>TRBV2|NA|TRBJ1-6|NA
TGTGCCAGCAGACCAATGGGGGGAAATAATTCACCCCTCCACTTT
CASRPMGGNNSPLHF
>TRBV7-9|many|TRBJ2-7|NA
TGTGCCAGCAGCCTCCCCGGCGGGTCCTACGAGCAGTACTTC
CASSLPGGSYEQYF
>TRBV7-9|few|TRBJ1-6|NA
TGTGCCAGCAGCTTGCGGGCAAACACGGATAATTCACCCCTCCACTTT
CASSLRANTDNSPLHF
>TRBV30|few|TRBJ2-3|NA
TGTGCCTGGATCCGGGGGGCGCCCGCAAATACGCAGTATTTT
CAWIRGAPANTQYF
>TRBV2|NA|TRBJ1-4|NA
TGTGCCAGCACCCGGGGTGAAAAACTGTTTTTT
CASTRGEKLFF
>TRBV5-1|NA|TRBJ1-1|TRBD1
TGCGCCAGCAGCTTGATGGCCAGGGGGCTCGTGAACACTGAAGCTTTCTTT
CASSLMARGLVNTEAFF
>TRBV6-1|NA|TRBJ2-2|NA
TGTGCCAGCAGTCGAGGGGGGAATCAAGGGGAGCTGTTTTTT
CASSRGGNQGELFF
>TRBV4-1|NA|TRBJ1-5|NA
TGCGCCAGCAGCCAAGATTCGGGGGTCAATCAGCCCCAGCATTTT
CASSQDSGVNQPQHF
>TRBV20-1|NA|TRBJ2-1|NA
TGCAGCTCGGTATCTAGCAGGGGGGCTAGCCCCTACAATGAGCAGTTCTTC
CSSVSSRGASPYNEQFF
>TRBV10-3|few|TRBJ2-2|NA
TGTGCCATCAGTGAGTCGATGTCGGGCGGGGAGCTGTTTTTT
CAISESMSGGELFF
>TRBV27|once|TRBJ2-6|NA
TGTGCCAGCAGTACAACTGGGGCCAACGTCCTGACTTTC
CASSTTGANVLTF
>TRBV20-1|many|TRBJ2-7|NA
TGCAGTGCTAGAGATCTTGGGGGGAACTACGAGCAGTACTTC
CSARDLGGNYEQYF
>TRBV12-3/TRBV12-4|many|TRBJ2-7|TRBD2
TGTGCCAGCAGCCCGGAGGGCCCGGGGGGGGAGCAGTACTTC
CASSPEGPGGEQYF
>TRBV29-1|few|TRBJ2-3|TRBD2
TGCAGCGTTGAGCGGAGACTAGCGACAGATACGCAGTATTTT
CSVERRLATDTQYF
>TRBV7-8|many|TRBJ1-1|TRBD1
TGTGCCAGCAGCACACGGACAGGGGGGGTCACTGAAGCTTTCTTT
CASSTRTGGVTEAFF
>TRBV10-3|NA|TRBJ2-2|TRBD2
TGTGCCATCAGTGAGGAACTAGCGGGAGGACCCAACGGGGAGCTGTTTTTT
CAISEELAGGPNGELFF
>TRBV28|NA|TRBJ2-7|NA
TGTGCCAGCAGTTTACTGGACAGGGAGGGCGAGCAGTACTTC
CASSLLDREGEQYF
>TRBV28|many|TRBJ2-7|TRBD1
TGTGCCAGCAGCCCTGGGACAGGGCCTTCCTACGAGCAGTACTTC
CASSPGTGPSYEQYF
>TRBV15|NA|TRBJ2-5|TRBD2
TGTGCCACCAGCAGGGCCGCTACTAGCGCGGAGACCCAGTACTTC
CATSRAATSAETQYF
>TRBV7-2|NA|TRBJ2-3|NA
TGTGCCAGCAGCTTAGCCTTCTCGGCAGATACGCAGTATTTT
CASSLAFSADTQYF
>TRBV13|NA|TRBJ2-2|TRBD1
TGTGCCAGCAGCTCCATTACCAGGGGGCGTGACACCGGGGAGCTGTTTTTT
CASSSITRGRDTGELFF
>TRBV30|few|TRBJ2-7|NA
TGTGCCTGGAGTGGGGGGCCTCTCTACGAGCAGTACTTC
CAWSGGPLYEQYF
>TRBV3-1|NA|TRBJ2-1|TRBD2
TGTGCCAGCAGCCAATACGGGACTAGCGGATACAATGAGCAGTTCTTC
CASSQYGTSGYNEQFF
>TRBV28|many|TRBJ2-7|TRBD1
TGTGCCAGCAGTTCCACCCCGACAGGGTCCAACGAGCAGTACTTC
CASSSTPTGSNEQYF
>TRBV29-1|many|TRBJ1-1|NA
TGCAGCGTTCACCAGGGGACTGAAGCTTTCTTT
CSVHQGTEAFF
>TRBV28|NA|TRBJ2-7|NA
TGTGCCAGCAGTTTAGCCGGGACACCTTACGAGCAGTACTTC
CASSLAGTPYEQYF
>TRBV20-1|many|TRBJ1-1|NA
TGCAGTGCCCAGAGCCCGCTGAACACTGAAGCTTTCTTT
CSAQSPLNTEAFF